A single T cell receptor (beta chain) is shown here with its context. Its antigen is not identified. No infections or other immune events were documented during collection. Here immunoSEQ multiplex PCR was the method, and the copy in TCRdb shows in-frame clones only, minus some. Among 85,000 to 100,000 clones listed, 88% were seen once. The record originates from a study of identifying expanded T cells in peripheral blood. Study-wide results and limits: Variance in clone template counts between approximately 2-week samples significantly increased with total template count across all healthy donors. Roughly 1.2 clones differed between technical replicates, versus 16.4 and 19 over time.

The V gene end was trimmed by 2 bases and the J gene end by 11 bases; junction bases not matched to a gene: 11. Germline-derived CDR1 and CDR2 are MNHEY and SVGAGI. This CDR3 has 14 residues. The sequenced material came from blood. The genes are TRBV6-5 and TRBJ1-1; TRBD1 matches 7 bases. The sequence came from a person aged 18 to 75 in good health. CDR3 DNA: TGTGCCAGCAGTTACACCCAGGGGGGGGTCTTCGCTTTCTTT. Translating gives CASSYTQGGVFAFF.